A selection of T cell receptor beta chains follows, all from one sample in a study of blood T cell repertoires in COVID-19. This table comes from immunoSEQ multiplex PCR, and its TCRdb copy is limited to in-frame clones, with some not included. The sample lists approximately 150,000 clones, more than 80% occurring once. The specimen was peripheral blood. Receptors were obtained from a man aged 18 to 30 with COVID-19, enrolled during active disease. The CDR3 runs from the conserved cysteine through the conserved F or W.

j_call v_call cdr3_aa
TRBJ2-2 TRBV5-4 CASSLELPNTGELFF
TRBJ2-5 TRBV3-1/TRBV3-2 CASSQLRETQYF
TRBJ2-1 TRBV2 CASNQRGVDEQFF
TRBJ1-2 TRBV2 CASSEPSRREDYGYTF
TRBJ2-7 TRBV4-1 CASSQAPGNSYEQYF
TRBJ1-2 TRBV15 CATSRDARQWAWGYTF
TRBJ1-1 TRBV7-8 CASSFREGNTEAFF
TRBJ1-1 TRBV28 CASSFQGQGINRAFF
TRBJ2-2 TRBV10-1 CASSEDITGELFF
TRBJ2-5 TRBV6-1 CASSGGSGRAEKTQYF
TRBJ2-6 TRBV27 CARVPGQEGWVASGANVLTF
TRBJ2-5 TRBV9 CASTKRLAGFQETQYF
TRBJ1-2 TRBV5-1 CASSLEGGGYGYTF
TRBJ1-2 TRBV2 CASRPGQGIGGYTF
TRBJ2-5 TRBV6-2/TRBV6-3 CASSYEQGAGETQYF
TRBJ2-7 TRBV27 CASRGQGFYEQYF
TRBJ1-4 TRBV28 CASGGHLSEKLFF
TRBJ2-1 TRBV24-1 CATSDPRNEQFF
TRBJ1-2 TRBV6-2/TRBV6-3 CASSYPREGVDYGYTF
TRBJ2-1 TRBV7-6 CASSLVAVSSYNEQFF
TRBJ2-3 TRBV7-2 CASSQGGEVTDTQYF
TRBJ2-1 TRBV4-1 CASSQATTGGIANEQFF
TRBJ2-7 TRBV4-2 CASSHRTRDRKQHYEQYF
TRBJ1-1 TRBV7-9 CASSTQNTEAFF
TRBJ2-1 TRBV11-2 CASSLGLAVQQFF
TRBJ2-3 TRBV28 CASSPTSKDGRNTQYF
TRBJ2-1 TRBV19 CASSIGLWDRGGNEQFF
TRBJ1-2 TRBV20-1 CSASLAGSRNNYGYTF
TRBJ1-3 TRBV28 CASSLSGRGRGNTIYF
TRBJ2-7 TRBV6-5 CASSPPGGLAYEQYF
TRBJ2-7 TRBV7-3 CASSLSGGSSYEQYF
TRBJ2-1 TRBV18 CASSPGQGIDNEQFF
TRBJ2-1 TRBV30 CAGAGLVSVNEQFF
TRBJ1-1 TRBV7-2 CASSLVGGVNTEAFF
TRBJ1-2 TRBV29-1 CSVVVANYGYTF
TRBJ2-2 TRBV7-6 CASSPRQGPDGELFF
TRBJ2-7 TRBV4-1 CASSQDRLAGAHYEQYF
TRBJ2-7 TRBV13 CASRSSTRSYEQYF
TRBJ2-3 TRBV6-5 CASSKTGGFTDTQYF
TRBJ2-3 TRBV10-3 CAISGRSGGILALTGDTQYF
TRBJ2-7 TRBV27 CASSGDRGFDEQYF
TRBJ2-2 TRBV5-1 CASTRDRVNTGELFF
TRBJ2-7 TRBV5-1 CASAQSTGGAYEQYF
TRBJ2-7 TRBV5-6 CASSLRNYEQYF
TRBJ2-3 TRBV24-1 CATSDTGTGWADTQYF
TRBJ2-7 TRBV13 CASSPREARYEQYF
TRBJ1-5 TRBV19 CASSIGGNQPQHF
TRBJ2-4 TRBV2 CASSLRQDINIQYF
TRBJ2-7 TRBV19 CASSLAGSYEQYF
TRBJ2-7 TRBV7-9 CASSLPGGHEQYF
TRBJ2-7 TRBV5-1 CASSSTGGASPEQYF